These 5 T cell receptor beta chains were all obtained from the same sample, sequenced in a study of T cell repertoires in cytomegalovirus infection. TCRdb fed the reads into MiXCR, producing one record per CDR3 protein. Among nearly 650,000 distinct CDR3 sequences listed, approximately 25% were seen once. The specimen sequenced was CD8+ T cells from PBMCs. These receptors were obtained from a human donor in good health (CMV status not recorded). Some clones in this sample may be carry-over from other donors' samples.

This clonotype was picked up many times. The V and J genes are TRBV7-8 and TRBJ2-5, with TRBD2 identical over 13 bases. The CDR3 extends over 16 amino acids. Germline CDR1 SGHVS, CDR2 FQNEAQ. Trimming removed 4 bases from V and 2 bases from J; junction bases left unmatched: 4. Here the CDR3 reads CASSSLAGGSQETQYF. The CDR3 region has the DNA TGTGCCAGCAGCTCACTAGCGGGGGGGTCTCAAGAGACCCAGTACTTC.

The V and J genes are TRBV20-1 and TRBJ2-1, with 10 bases aligning to TRBD2. Germline trimming cut 0 bases from V and 6 bases from J; bases unmatched to any gene: 8. The CDR3 spans 16 residues. Per germline, CDR1 DFQATT and CDR2 SNEGSKA (reference sequence). Written as DNA, the CDR3 is TGCAGTGCTAGAGATCTAGCGGGGGCAATCGGCAATGAGCAGTTCTTC. It is translated as CSARDLAGAIGNEQFF.

This clonotype has a count of ten or more. The chain has TRBV7-6 and TRBJ2-1, with D maybe TRBD2 (6 bases). The CDR3 has 15 residues. From germline, CDR1 is SGHVS and CDR2 FNYEAQ. V lost 0 bases to trimming and J lost 8 bases, with 14 bases between them. The CDR3 loop reads CASSLAAGPGYEQFF. As DNA, the CDR3 is TGTGCCAGCAGCTTAGCGGCGGGGCCTGGGTATGAGCAGTTCTTC.

This rearrangement joins TRBV28 to TRBJ2-7; 10 bases fit TRBD1. V was clipped by 3 bases and J by 2 bases; unmatched bases: 4. This CDR3 has 15 residues. Germline values: CDR1 MDHEN, CDR2 SYDVKM. The chain's CDR3 is CASSFSGTGAYEQYV. Here the CDR3 DNA reads TGTGCCAGCAGTTTTTCCGGGACAGGGGCCTACGAGCAGTACGTC.

This rearrangement joins TRBV5-1 to TRBJ1-1; 9 bases are shared with TRBD1. Germline assignment: CDR1 SGHRS and CDR2 YFSETQ. Trimming took 5 bases from V and 4 from J; bases not matched to a gene: 6. The CDR3 is 14 residues long. The CDR3 is CASRLPGQGTEAFF. The CDR3 DNA is TGCGCCAGCAGGTTACCGGGACAGGGCACTGAAGCTTTCTTT.